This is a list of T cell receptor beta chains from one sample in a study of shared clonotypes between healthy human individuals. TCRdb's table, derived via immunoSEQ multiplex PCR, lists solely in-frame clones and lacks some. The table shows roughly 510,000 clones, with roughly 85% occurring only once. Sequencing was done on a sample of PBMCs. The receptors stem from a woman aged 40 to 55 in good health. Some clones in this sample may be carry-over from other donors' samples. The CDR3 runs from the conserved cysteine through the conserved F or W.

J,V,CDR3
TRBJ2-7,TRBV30,CAWSPTAAAAEQYF
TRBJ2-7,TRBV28,CASTPAPGQDSYEQYF
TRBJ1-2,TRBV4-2,CASSQVSEVHYGYTF
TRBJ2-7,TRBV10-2,CASSESELAETYEQYF
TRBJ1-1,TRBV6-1,CASSEQGGKNTEAFF
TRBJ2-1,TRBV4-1,CASSHSTEEQFF
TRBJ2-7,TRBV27,CASSPGQGKSHAYEQYF
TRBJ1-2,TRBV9,CASSVQSQGPGYTF
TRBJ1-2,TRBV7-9,CASSLWQGDGYTF
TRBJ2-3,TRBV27,CASSLSSGTPDTQYF
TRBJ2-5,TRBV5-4,CASSLGGQLGAQYF
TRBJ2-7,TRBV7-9,CASSFSTSGGSYEQYF
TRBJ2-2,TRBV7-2,CASSPSSAGSGELFF
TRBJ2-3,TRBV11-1,CASSLEGQHTDTQYF
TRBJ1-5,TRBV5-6,CASSLSGGVRPQHF
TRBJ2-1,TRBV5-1,CASSLGLAGEYNEQFF
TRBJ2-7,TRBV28,CASSLVGYEQYF
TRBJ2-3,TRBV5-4,CASRARDTQYF
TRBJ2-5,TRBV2,CASSAFCGRAPQETQYF
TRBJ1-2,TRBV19,CASSPTRTLYGYTF
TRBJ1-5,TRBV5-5,CASSLRYSNQPQHF
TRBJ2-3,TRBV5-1,CASSLTQGTDTQYF
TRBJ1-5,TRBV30,CAWSADRLHQPQHF
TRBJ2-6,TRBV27,CASSFFARDFGANVLTF
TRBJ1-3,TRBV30,CAWSAAGVSGNTIYF
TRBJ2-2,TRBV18,CASSPTVPDTGELFF
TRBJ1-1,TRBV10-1,CASSEMIHTEAFF
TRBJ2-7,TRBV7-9,CASSLQGTGLEQYF
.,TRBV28,CARKVWGAEQYF